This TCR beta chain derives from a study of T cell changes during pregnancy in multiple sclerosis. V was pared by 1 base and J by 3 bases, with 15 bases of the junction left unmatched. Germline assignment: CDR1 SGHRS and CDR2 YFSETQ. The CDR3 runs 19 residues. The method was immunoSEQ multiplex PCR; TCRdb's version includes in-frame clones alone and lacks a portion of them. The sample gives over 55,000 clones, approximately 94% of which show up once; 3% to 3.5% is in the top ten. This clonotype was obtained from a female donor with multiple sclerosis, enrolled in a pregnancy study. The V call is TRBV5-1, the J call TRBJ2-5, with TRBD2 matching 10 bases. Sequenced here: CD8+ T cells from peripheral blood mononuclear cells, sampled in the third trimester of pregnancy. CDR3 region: CASSLSLAGVGLREETQYF. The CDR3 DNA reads TGCGCCAGCAGCTTGAGTCTAGCGGGAGTGGGGTTGCGGGAAGAGACCCAGTACTTC.